This T cell receptor beta chain was identified during a study of blood T cell repertoires in COVID-19. Per the germline V gene, CDR1 is LGHDT and CDR2 is YNNKEL (reference sequence). CDR3 length: 12 residues. The V end lost 1 base, the J end lost 8 bases, and 8 bases lay between the germline ends. Cohort assignment relied on participant-reported clinical history. Clones were read by immunoSEQ multiplex PCR, and TCRdb kept only the in-frame ones, dropping some. Of under 150,000 clones in the sample, 70% to 90% were seen once. Material: PBMCs or T cells enriched from blood (not recorded which). The rearrangement links TRBV3-1 (or the pseudogene TRBV3-2) to TRBJ1-1; possibly TRBD1 for D (6 bases). This TCR was recovered from a woman under 40 with acute COVID-19. CDR3 sequence (DNA): TGTGCCAGCAGCCAAGCACAGGGAGAAGCTTTCTTT. This translates into CASSQAQGEAFF.